This T cell receptor beta chain was obtained from a study of blood T cell repertoires in COVID-19. Study-wide background: The samples span acute and convalescent COVID-19 from the United States, Italy and Spain. Nucleic acid was either cDNA or gDNA, and it came from T cells, B-cell-depleted T cells, or PBMCs.

In the source study's methods: Amplifying reference gene primers gave estimates of nucleated cell counts. TCRdb's table, derived via immunoSEQ multiplex PCR, lists solely in-frame clones and lacks some. That table gives V, J and clone size, and the DNA gave D and trimming. The sample consists of 100,000 to 150,000 clones, 81% of them appearing once. The source of this sequence is a woman in her fifties or sixties with active or convalescent COVID-19. Sequenced: peripheral blood.

CDR3 region: CASSLETPTSGRAYTQYF. The CDR3 DNA reads TGTGCCAGCAGCCTGGAGACTCCTACTAGCGGGAGGGCCTATACGCAGTATTTT. This chain connects TRBV5-6 to TRBJ2-3; 13 bases agree with TRBD2. J was trimmed by 7 bases and V by 4 bases; bases with no gene match: 15. Germline V gene data show CDR1 as SGHDT and CDR2 as YYEEEE. The CDR3 extends over 18 amino acids.